A single sample is the source of the 2 T cell receptor beta chains below, sequenced in a study of immune evolution from preneoplasia to lung adenocarcinoma. The assay was immunoSEQ multiplex PCR, and TCRdb's table has in-frame clones only and misses some. The sample lists 4,000 to 6,000 clones; approximately 80% were seen once. The specimen sequenced was FFPE normal lung tissue adjacent to the tumor. Source of these receptors: a person between 50 and 69 years old with lung adenocarcinoma.

V gene TRBV2 combines with J gene TRBJ2-1; D possibly corresponds to TRBD1 (5 bases). V lost 4 bases to trimming and J lost 5 bases, with 15 bases between them. Germline lookup yields CDR1 SNHLY and CDR2 FYNNEI. The CDR3 sequence is 15 residues long. The CDR3 loop is CASSGVRGGNNEQFF. In nucleotides, the CDR3 is TGTGCCAGCAGTGGGGTTAGGGGCGGAAACAATGAGCAGTTCTTC.

In its sample, this clone was seen a few times. The chain employs TRBV5-1 and TRBJ2-1, with 9 bases matching TRBD2. The J segment lost 7 bases and the V segment lost 3 bases, leaving 5 bases of the junction unmatched. Germline-derived CDR1 and CDR2 are SGHRS and YFSETQ. The CDR3 is 14 amino acids. CDR3 in amino acids: CASSSSGGWNEQFF. The CDR3 DNA sequence: TGCGCCAGCAGCTCGAGCGGGGGGTGGAATGAGCAGTTCTTC.